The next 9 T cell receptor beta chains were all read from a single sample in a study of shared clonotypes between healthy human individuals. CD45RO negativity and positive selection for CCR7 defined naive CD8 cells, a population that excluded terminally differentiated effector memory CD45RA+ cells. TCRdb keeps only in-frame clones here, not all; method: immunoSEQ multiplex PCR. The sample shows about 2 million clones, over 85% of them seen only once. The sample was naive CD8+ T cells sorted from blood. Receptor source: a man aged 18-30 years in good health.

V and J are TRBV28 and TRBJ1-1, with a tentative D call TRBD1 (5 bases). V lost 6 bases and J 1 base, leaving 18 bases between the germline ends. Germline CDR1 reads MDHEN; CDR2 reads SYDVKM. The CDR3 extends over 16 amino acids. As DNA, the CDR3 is TGTGCCAGCAGCTACTCCACGGAGGGGAGGAACACTGAAGCTTTCTTT. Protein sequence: CASSYSTEGRNTEAFF.

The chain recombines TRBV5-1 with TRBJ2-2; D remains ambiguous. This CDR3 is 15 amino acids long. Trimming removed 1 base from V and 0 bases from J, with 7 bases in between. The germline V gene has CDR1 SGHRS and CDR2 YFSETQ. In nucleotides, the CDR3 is TGCGCCAGCAGCTTGACGAAAACGAACACCGGGGAGCTGTTTTTT. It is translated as CASSLTKTNTGELFF.

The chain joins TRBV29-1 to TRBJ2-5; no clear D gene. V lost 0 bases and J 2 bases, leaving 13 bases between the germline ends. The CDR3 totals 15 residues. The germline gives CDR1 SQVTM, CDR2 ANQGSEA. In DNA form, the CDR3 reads TGCAGCGTTGAAGATTTCGAAGGGTCGCAAGAGACCCAGTACTTC. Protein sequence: CSVEDFEGSQETQYF.

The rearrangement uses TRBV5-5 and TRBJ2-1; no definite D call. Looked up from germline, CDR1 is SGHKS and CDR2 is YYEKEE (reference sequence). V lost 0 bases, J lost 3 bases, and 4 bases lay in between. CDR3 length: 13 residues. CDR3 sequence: CASSLGSYNEQFF. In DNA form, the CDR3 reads TGTGCCAGCAGCTTGGGCAGCTACAATGAGCAGTTCTTC.

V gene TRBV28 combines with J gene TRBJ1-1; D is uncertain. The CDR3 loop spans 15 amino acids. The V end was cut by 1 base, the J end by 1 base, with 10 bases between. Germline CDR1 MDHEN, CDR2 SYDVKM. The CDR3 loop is CASSLSAAGNTEAFF. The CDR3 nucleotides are TGTGCCAGCAGTTTATCGGCCGCGGGGAACACTGAAGCTTTCTTT. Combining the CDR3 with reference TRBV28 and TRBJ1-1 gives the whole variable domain DVKVTQSSRYLVKRTGEKVFLECVQDMDHENMFWYRQDPGLGLRLIYFSYDVKMKEKGDIPEGYSVSREKKERFSLILESASTNQTSMYLCASSLSAAGNTEAFFGQGTRLTVV.

CDR3 DNA: TGTGCCAGCAGTTTGGTAATTACCGATACCCCGTACCCCCCCCCACATCGTGAGCAGTTCTTC. Translation: CASSLVITDTPYPPPHREQFF. V is TRBV27 and J is TRBJ2-1; D is uncertain. V was cut by 3 bases and J by 9 bases, with 36 bases left in between. The germline V gene encodes CDR1 MNHEY and CDR2 SMNVEV (reference sequence). The CDR3 contains 21 residues.

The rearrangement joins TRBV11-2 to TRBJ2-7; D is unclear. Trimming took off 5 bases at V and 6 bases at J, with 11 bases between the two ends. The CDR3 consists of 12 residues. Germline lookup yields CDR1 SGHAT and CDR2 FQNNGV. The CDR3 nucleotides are TGTGCCAGCAGCGCAAGTTCCGTCGAGCAGTACTTC. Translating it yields CASSASSVEQYF.

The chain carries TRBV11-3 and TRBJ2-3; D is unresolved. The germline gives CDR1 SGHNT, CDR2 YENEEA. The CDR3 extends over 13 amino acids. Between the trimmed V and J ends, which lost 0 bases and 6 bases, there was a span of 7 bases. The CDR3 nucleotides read TGTGCCAGCAGCTTAGATATCGGGGATACGCAGTATTTT. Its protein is CASSLDIGDTQYF.

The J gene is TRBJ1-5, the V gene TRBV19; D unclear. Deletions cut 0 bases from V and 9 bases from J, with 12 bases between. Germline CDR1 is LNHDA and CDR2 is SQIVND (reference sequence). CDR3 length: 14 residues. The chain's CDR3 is CASSIDGEARPQHF. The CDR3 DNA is TGTGCCAGTAGTATAGATGGGGAGGCAAGGCCCCAGCATTTT. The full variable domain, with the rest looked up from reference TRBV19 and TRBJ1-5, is DGGITQSPKYLFRKEGQNVTLSCEQNLNHDAMYWYRQDPGQGLRLIYYSQIVNDFQKGDIAEGYSVSREKKESFPLTVTSAQKNPTAFYLCASSIDGEARPQHFGDGTRLSIL.